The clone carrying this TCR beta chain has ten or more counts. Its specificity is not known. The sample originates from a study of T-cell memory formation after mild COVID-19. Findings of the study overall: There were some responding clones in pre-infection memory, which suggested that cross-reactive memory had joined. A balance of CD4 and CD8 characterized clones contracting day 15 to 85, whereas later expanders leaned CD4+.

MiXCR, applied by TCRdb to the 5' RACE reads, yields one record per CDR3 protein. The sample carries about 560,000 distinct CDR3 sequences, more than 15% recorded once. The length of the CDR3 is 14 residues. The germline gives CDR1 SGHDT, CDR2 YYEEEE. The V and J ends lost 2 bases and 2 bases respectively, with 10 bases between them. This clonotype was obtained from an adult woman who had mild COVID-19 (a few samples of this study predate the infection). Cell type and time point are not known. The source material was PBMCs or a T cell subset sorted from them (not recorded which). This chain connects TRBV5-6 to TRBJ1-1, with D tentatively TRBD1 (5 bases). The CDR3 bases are TGTGCCAGCAGCTTACTGAGGGGAAACACTGAAGCTTTCTTT. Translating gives CASSLLRGNTEAFF.